This paragraph reports one T cell receptor (beta chain). Additional DNA sequences in this sample encode the identical CDR3. Assay: immunoSEQ multiplex PCR; the TCRdb copy retains only in-frame clones and omits some. The data show some 490,000 clones, approximately 81% seen once. There are 12 residues in the CDR3. CDR1 is MDHEN and CDR2 is SYDVKM in the germline V gene. Trimming took 2 bases from V and 2 from J, leaving 2 bases between them. The data derive from a study of shared clonotypes between healthy human individuals. The TCR comes from a woman in her thirties or forties in good health. Some clones in this sample may be carry-over from other donors' samples. J is TRBJ2-3 and V is TRBV28; D remains ambiguous. The material sequenced was PBMCs. This CDR3 reads CASSLITDTQYF. The CDR3 coding sequence is TGTGCCAGCAGTTTAATCACAGATACGCAGTATTTT.